What follows are 10 T cell receptor beta chains derived from one specimen sequenced in a study of CD8+CD57+ T cells in acquired aplastic anemia. Study-wide findings and caveats: Among patients, total CD4+ and CD8+ pools exceeded CD8+CD57+ cells in diversity.

Patients included in sequencing had previously demonstrated CD8+CD57+ cell expansion by flow cytometry. Using genomic DNA as the template, TCR beta VDJ and CDR3 profiling was carried out. TCRdb re-called the reads with MiXCR, one entry per CDR3 protein. The table records about 18,000 distinct CDR3 sequences, 30% to 45% of them present only once. Their recognized antigens are unknown. The material sequenced was CD8+CD57+ T cells sorted from PBMCs. Subset reported: bead-enriched CD8+CD57+ effector memory T cells from SAA patients. The receptors shown here come from a human donor with aplastic anemia.

In this sample, this clonotype turned up a few times. V is TRBV24-1 and J is TRBJ2-1; D gene unclear. Germline lookup yields CDR1 KGHDR and CDR2 SFDVKD. Trimming removed 4 bases at V and 3 bases at J, with 6 bases between. The CDR3 has 13 amino acids. This CDR3 reads CATSEPGYNEQFF. The CDR3 DNA follows: TGTGCCACCAGTGAACCGGGCTACAATGAGCAGTTCTTC.

The rearrangement links TRBV7-9 to TRBJ2-7; 10 bases are shared with TRBD1. The germline CDR1 and CDR2 sequences are SEHNR and FQNEAQ (reference sequence). V trimming: 2 bases; J trimming: 4 bases; junction bases outside the gene matches: 2. CDR3 length: 14 residues. CDR3 sequence (DNA): TGTGCCAGCAGCTTATGGACAGGGGGATACGAGCAGTACTTC. As protein: CASSLWTGGYEQYF. The complete variable domain, with remaining parts taken from reference TRBV7-9 and TRBJ2-7, reads DTGVSQNPRHKITKRGQNVTFRCDPISEHNRLYWYRQTLGQGPEFLTYFQNEAQLEKSRLLSDRFSAERPKGSFSTLEIQRTEQGDSAMYLCASSLWTGGYEQYFGPGTRLTVT.

This clonotype was detected a few times. This sequence joins TRBV10-3 and TRBJ2-1; unclear D gene. Germline CDR1 reads ENHRY; CDR2 reads SYGVKD. The CDR3 loop spans 15 amino acids. Trimming removed 2 bases at V and 6 bases at J, with 14 bases between. The CDR3 region is CAISESKRPLNEQFF. DNA of the CDR3: TGTGCCATCAGTGAGAGTAAGAGGCCCCTCAATGAGCAGTTCTTC.

In the case of this clonotype: An end of the junction differs from the germline gene, which may be a read error. The CDR3 DNA follows: TGCGGCGGGATTGATTCAACTGATGAAAAACTGTTTTTT. The encoded protein is CGGIDSTDEKLFF. The chain recombines TRBV29-1 with TRBJ1-4; D call uncertain. Germline lookup yields CDR1 SQVTM and CDR2 ANQGSEA. The CDR3 contains 13 residues.

This clonotype came up a few times. A read error may account for a junction end that differs from germline. The rearrangement links TRBV6-5 to TRBJ2-3; 8 bases fit TRBD1. CDR1 and CDR2 (germline): MNHEY, SVGAGI. The length of the CDR3 is 15 residues. CDR3 in amino acids: CASSYQGAGTDAQYF. CDR3 DNA sequence: TGTGCCAGCAGTTATCAGGGGGCAGGCACAGATGCGCAGTATTTT.

In its sample, this clonotype is medium-sized. The J gene is TRBJ1-5, the V gene TRBV10-3, with D hard to call. V gave up 0 bases and J gave up 6 bases, with 9 bases separating them. CDR3 length: 14 residues. Germline V gene lookup returns CDR1 ENHRY and CDR2 SYGVKD. DNA of the CDR3: TGTGCCATCAGTGAGTCCCGATGGGGTCAGCCCCAGCATTTT. Translating gives CAISESRWGQPQHF.

This clonotype has a handful of counts. The chain links TRBV10-3 to TRBJ1-2; 8 nucleotides match TRBD1. Trimming took 6 bases from V and 1 from J; bases not matched to a gene: 7. This CDR3 is built from 15 residues. Per the germline V gene, CDR1 is ENHRY and CDR2 is SYGVKD. The CDR3 nucleotides read TGTGCCATCAGAAAAAACAGGGGGGATAACTATGGCTACACCTTC. Its translation: CAIRKNRGDNYGYTF.

This clonotype has a count of ten or more. The chain combines TRBV5-6 with TRBJ2-7, with D perhaps being TRBD1 or TRBD2 (5 bases each). The CDR3 length is 14 residues. The germline V gene encodes CDR1 SGHDT and CDR2 YYEEEE. The germline V and J ends were trimmed by 0 bases and 1 base, with 8 bases remaining between them. The CDR3 nucleotides read TGTGCCAGCAGCTTGGGGGGGACGTCCTACGAGCAGTACTTC. Translation gives CASSLGGTSYEQYF.

The rearrangement links TRBV20-1 to TRBJ1-2, with D possibly TRBD1 on 6 matching bases. In germline, CDR1 is DFQATT, CDR2 SNEGSKA (reference sequence). The CDR3 contains 13 residues. V lost 5 bases and J lost 3, with 13 bases in between. CDR3 nucleotide sequence: TGCAGTGCTGCCTTAGGGGGGTACTATGGCTACACCTTC. Translation: CSAALGGYYGYTF.

Only a few counts were recorded for this clonotype. The rearrangement links TRBV2 to TRBJ2-5, with D hard to call. Germline CDR1 reads SNHLY; CDR2 reads FYNNEI. There are 12 residues in the CDR3. V lost 4 bases and J 10 bases, leaving 13 bases between the germline ends. DNA for the CDR3: TGTGCCAGCAGTGCCCCCCCGAATCTCCAGTACTTC. It specifies CASSAPPNLQYF. Complete variable domain (other parts from reference TRBV2 and TRBJ2-5): EPEVTQTPSHQVTQMGQEVILRCVPISNHLYFYWYRQILGQKVEFLVSFYNNEISEKSEIFDDQFSVERPDGSNFTLKIRSTKLEDSAMYFCASSAPPNLQYFGPGTRLLVL.